A selection of T cell receptor beta chains follows, all from one sample in a study of response to subunit inactivated influenza vaccine. TCRdb called the RT-PCR reads again in MiXCR, with one record for every CDR3 protein. Of roughly 710,000 distinct CDR3 sequences in the sample, roughly 15% are singletons; the top ten hold less than 8.5%. The sequencing used PBMCs from blood, collected around two weeks before vaccination. The source of these receptors is a man aged 45-65 years who received an inactivated influenza vaccine. Both conserved end residues are part of each CDR3. A D gene is named only where the DNA matches it firmly. A row's size may be missing; if present it is once, few, many or a size class.

j_call d_call v_call clone_size cdr3_nt cdr3_aa
TRBJ1-2 - TRBV19 - TGTGCCAGTAGAAGGGGTACACAGACCTATGGCTACACCTTC CASRRGTQTYGYTF
TRBJ1-1 TRBD1 TRBV4-1 few TGCGCCAGCAGCCACCCGGGACAGGGGAGCACTGAAGCTTTCTTT CASSHPGQGSTEAFF
TRBJ2-7 - TRBV20-1 - TGCAGTGCTAGAGGTCCGGGACAACCTTTCTACGAGCAGTACTTC CSARGPGQPFYEQYF
TRBJ2-1 - TRBV3-1 - TGTGCCAGCAGCCAACTGGCGCAGGTCGCCCTGTTCTTC CASSQLAQVALFF
TRBJ2-2 TRBD1 TRBV5-6 many TGTGCCAGCAGCTTGGAACAGGGGATCGGGGAGCTGTTTTTT CASSLEQGIGELFF
TRBJ2-3 TRBD2 TRBV29-1 few TGCAGCGTTGGGCTAGCGGCCGCCACAGATACGCAGTATTTT CSVGLAAATDTQYF
TRBJ2-3 TRBD2 TRBV7-2 - TGTGCCAGCAGCTCTGCTAGCGGGAGCGGAGATACGCAGTATTTT CASSSASGSGDTQYF
TRBJ2-3 - TRBV12-3/TRBV12-4 few TGTGCCAGCAGTTTAGAATCGGGTAGAGATACGCAGTATTTT CASSLESGRDTQYF
TRBJ2-5 TRBD1 TRBV5-1 many TGCGCCAGCAGCTCAGGGACAGGGGGTCGAGGAGAGACCCAGTACTTC CASSSGTGGRGETQYF
TRBJ2-3 TRBD1 TRBV10-3 few TGTGCCATCAGTGATCCGAGGACAGGAGTGGCAGATACGCAGTATTTT CAISDPRTGVADTQYF
TRBJ2-5 TRBD1 TRBV12-3/TRBV12-4 few TGTGCCAGACTATCAGGGGGCGCGGATGAGACCCAGTACTTC CARLSGGADETQYF
TRBJ1-2 - TRBV5-1 many TGCGCCAGCAGCTTGGGGTTACCAAACTATGGCTACACCTTC CASSLGLPNYGYTF
TRBJ1-6 - TRBV27 few TGTGCCAGCAGCACAGGTTTTTCCCTCCACTTT CASSTGFSLHF
TRBJ1-2 - TRBV7-9 - TGTGCCAGCAGCTTAGATGGAGGCACTAACTATGGCTACACCTTC CASSLDGGTNYGYTF
TRBJ2-7 - TRBV7-8 many TGTGCCAGCAGCTCCGGCCTTCGGGTCCACGAGCAGTACTTC CASSSGLRVHEQYF
TRBJ2-5 - TRBV5-1 many TGCGCCAGCAGCAACGGACAGTTTCAAGGGGAGACCCAGTACTTC CASSNGQFQGETQYF
TRBJ2-2 - TRBV6-5 many TGTGCCAGCAGTTCCCCCCAGGGGGGAAACACCGGGGAGCTGTTTTTT CASSSPQGGNTGELFF